This paragraph reports one T cell receptor (beta chain). The sample comes from a study of shared clonotypes between healthy human individuals. Profiling relied on immunoSEQ multiplex PCR, and the TCRdb table lists in-frame clones only, not all of them. The table shows about 1,500,000 clones, with roughly 97% occurring only once. The CDR3 contains 14 residues. Germline CDR1 and CDR2: SNHLY and FYNNEI. V gave up 6 bases and J gave up 8 bases; unmatched junction bases: 10. The sequenced sample consisted of naive CD4+ T cells sorted from blood. Described subset: CD45RA+ positively selected. This TCR came from a man younger than 40 in good health. The gene calls are TRBV2 and TRBJ1-5, with TRBD1 matching 7 bases. In DNA, the CDR3 is TGTGCCAGCAGCCTCCTGACAGGGAGGGAGCCCCAGCATTTT. Amino acids: CASSLLTGREPQHF.